Presented here are 26 T cell receptor beta chains from one specimen sequenced in a study of long-term antiretroviral therapy in people with HIV. Survey level was the resolution at which the v3.0 immunoSEQ assay ran. Measured with immunoSEQ multiplex PCR; TCRdb has only the in-frame clones, and not every one. The table shows about 16,000 clones, with roughly 88% occurring only once. The sequencing used unsorted PBMCs, collected approximately 2.3 years before starting antiretroviral therapy. These receptors came from a woman aged 25 to 39 with HIV.

The J gene is TRBJ1-2, the V gene TRBV7-9; TRBD1 is a possible D gene (6 bases). V lost 5 bases and J lost 8, with 18 bases in between. From germline, CDR1 is SEHNR and CDR2 FQNEAQ (reference sequence). This CDR3 contains 14 residues. CDR3 residues: CASSLFGGQEGYTF. For the CDR3, the DNA is TGTGCCAGCAGCCTCTTCGGGGGGCAGGAAGGCTACACCTTC.

V and J are TRBV18 and TRBJ2-1; D could derive from TRBD1 or TRBD2 (5 bases each). Germline V CDR1 and CDR2: KGHSH, LQKENI. The CDR3 sequence is 14 residues long. V lost 3 bases and J lost 5, with 11 bases in between. The CDR3 spells CASSPGTEHNEQFF. The CDR3 DNA reads TGTGCCAGCTCACCCGGGACGGAGCACAATGAGCAGTTCTTC.

The V call is TRBV4-3, the J call TRBJ1-5; D remains ambiguous. Germline CDR1 is LGHNA and CDR2 is YSLEER. V shed 4 bases and J shed 7 bases, with 14 bases lying between them. The CDR3 has 14 residues. In DNA, the CDR3 is TGCGCCAGCAGCCGGGCCTGGGGAGGACAGCCCCAGCATTTT. This codes for CASSRAWGGQPQHF.

The chain uses TRBV5-6 and TRBJ1-1; 9 nucleotides line up with TRBD1. Germline-derived CDR1 and CDR2 are SGHDT and YYEEEE. The CDR3 is 15 amino acids. The V gene end was trimmed by 3 bases and the J gene end by 8 bases; junction bases not matched to a gene: 11. Here the CDR3 DNA reads TGTGCCAGCAGCTCCCTTCCCGGACAGGGGTCCGAAGCTTTCTTT. The encoded protein is CASSSLPGQGSEAFF.

This chain uses TRBV5-6 with TRBJ1-1; a weak D match, TRBD1 (6 bases). Germline V lookup: CDR1 SGHDT, CDR2 YYEEEE. The V end was cut by 0 bases, the J end by 1 base, with 10 bases between. The CDR3 spans 15 residues. CDR3 in DNA: TGTGCCAGCAGCTTGGCCGACAGGCAGAACACTGAAGCTTTCTTT. Amino acid sequence: CASSLADRQNTEAFF.

The rearrangement links TRBV29-1 to TRBJ1-2; D ambiguous. CDR3 length equals 15 residues. Trimming removed 3 bases from V and 0 bases from J, with 14 bases in between. Germline V gene lookup returns CDR1 SQVTM and CDR2 ANQGSEA. DNA of the CDR3: TGCAGCGTTGATGACACGTCGACTTCTAACTATGGCTACACCTTC. Its protein product is CSVDDTSTSNYGYTF. Full variable domain (missing parts from reference TRBV29-1 and TRBJ1-2): SAVISQKPSRDICQRGTSLTIQCQVDSQVTMMFWYRQQPGQSLTLIATANQGSEATYESGFVIDKFPISRPNLTFSTLTVSNMSPEDSSIYLCSVDDTSTSNYGYTFGSGTRLTVV.

V and J are TRBV6-5 and TRBJ1-2; D gene unclear. Germline V gives CDR1 MNHEY, CDR2 SVGAGI. Between the trimmed V and J ends, which lost 6 bases and 2 bases, there was a span of 10 bases. The CDR3 is 13 residues long. The CDR3 nucleotides read TGTGCCAGCAGCCATGACCTAAACTATGGCTACACCTTC. Translated, it gives CASSHDLNYGYTF.

This clone was seen a handful of times. CDR3 sequence reads: CASSLAGVVNTEAFF. The CDR3 DNA is TGCGCCAGCAGCTTGGCAGGGGTGGTGAACACTGAAGCTTTCTTT. The V and J genes are TRBV5-1 and TRBJ1-1, with D perhaps matching TRBD1 (6 bases). The germline CDR1 and CDR2 sequences are SGHRS and YFSETQ. The CDR3 extends over 15 amino acids. The ends were cut back, 0 bases at V and 0 bases at J, with 9 bases in the middle.

V usage is TRBV7-2 and J usage is TRBJ2-2, with D possibly being TRBD1 or TRBD2 (5 bases each). This CDR3 has 15 residues. Trimming left V 3 bases short and J 3 bases short, with 11 bases between. CDR1 is SGHTA, CDR2 FQGNSA, per germline. CDR3 nucleotides: TGTGCCAGCAGCTTCCCGGGACCCGACACCGGGGAGCTGTTTTTT. Its protein is CASSFPGPDTGELFF.

The chain couples TRBV5-1 to TRBJ1-1; D call uncertain. V was trimmed by 0 bases and J by 1 base, leaving 7 bases between them. The CDR3 loop spans 14 amino acids. Looked up from germline, CDR1 is SGHRS and CDR2 is YFSETQ. The CDR3 loop is CASSLVPGNTEAFF. CDR3 coding DNA: TGCGCCAGCAGCTTGGTCCCAGGGAACACTGAAGCTTTCTTT.

The rearrangement links TRBV6-6 to TRBJ2-3, with D perhaps TRBD2 (5 bases). CDR1 is MNHNY, CDR2 SVGAGI, per germline (reference sequence). This CDR3 spans 14 amino acids. V was cut by 2 bases and J by 2 bases, with 8 bases left in between. In DNA, the CDR3 is TGTGCCAGCAGTTACCAGGAGGTCACAGATACGCAGTATTTT. Translation gives CASSYQEVTDTQYF.

The genes are TRBV5-1 and TRBJ1-5; TRBD1 matches at 7 bases. V trimming: 1 base; J trimming: 2 bases; junction bases outside the gene matches: 3. The CDR3 has 15 residues. Germline CDR1 is SGHRS and CDR2 is YFSETQ. The CDR3 DNA reads TGCGCCAGCAGCTTGTCAGGGGGGGGCAATCAGCCCCAGCATTTT. It is translated as CASSLSGGGNQPQHF.

This clone was recorded only once. The chain has TRBV7-3 and TRBJ2-3; D is uncertain. V dropped 1 base and J dropped 3 bases, with 5 bases sitting between them. This CDR3 is 13 amino acids long. Germline values: CDR1 SGHTA, CDR2 FQGTGA. The CDR3 protein is CASSLNPTDTQYF. The CDR3 bases are TGTGCCAGCAGCTTAAATCCGACAGATACGCAGTATTTT. The full variable domain, completed using reference TRBV7-3 and TRBJ2-3, is GAGVSQTPSNKVTEKGKYVELRCDPISGHTALYWYRQSLGQGPEFLIYFQGTGAADDSGLPNDRFFAVRPEGSVSTLKIQRTERGDSAVYLCASSLNPTDTQYFGPGTRLTVL.

The chain employs TRBV4-3 and TRBJ1-1; no firm D call. CDR1 LGHNA and CDR2 YSLEER come from the germline V gene. Trimming cost V 0 bases and J 1 base, with 9 bases left between them. CDR3 length: 15 residues. The CDR3 here is CASSQDLPENTEAFF. CDR3 DNA: TGCGCCAGCAGCCAAGATTTGCCAGAGAACACTGAAGCTTTCTTT.

This clone was seen a single time. The chain uses TRBV30 and TRBJ1-2; 8 bases fit TRBD1. There are 15 residues in the CDR3. J was trimmed by 3 bases and V by 0 bases; bases with no gene match: 6. Germline-derived CDR1 and CDR2 are GTSNPN and SVGIG (reference sequence). The chain's CDR3 is CAWSVGQGAYYGYTF. The CDR3 DNA is TGTGCCTGGAGTGTTGGACAGGGTGCATACTATGGCTACACCTTC.

The chain joins TRBV9 to TRBJ1-1; D is ambiguous. Germline V lookup: CDR1 SGDLS, CDR2 YYNGEE. V was shortened by 4 bases and J by 0 bases, with 16 bases between the two germline ends. This CDR3 spans 16 amino acids. CDR3 protein: CASSPSPKQMNTEAFF. CDR3 DNA: TGTGCCAGCAGCCCCTCCCCTAAACAGATGAACACTGAAGCTTTCTTT.

The chain recombines TRBV10-3 with TRBJ1-1; D is uncertain. From germline, CDR1 is ENHRY and CDR2 SYGVKD. The V end was cut by 6 bases, the J end by 1 base, with 18 bases between. CDR3 length: 16 residues. The CDR3 DNA follows: TGTGCCATCAGGTCGGGAGGTCCCAACGGGAACACTGAAGCTTTCTTT. It is translated as CAIRSGGPNGNTEAFF.

The V and J genes are TRBV30 and TRBJ1-2; perhaps TRBD1 as D (5 bases). The CDR3 length is 14 residues. V was cut by 3 bases and J by 4 bases, with 15 bases left in between. Germline V gene data show CDR1 as GTSNPN and CDR2 as SVGIG (reference sequence). CDR3 protein: CAWRTGGGGYGYTF. In nucleotides, the CDR3 is TGTGCCTGGAGGACGGGAGGCGGGGGCTATGGCTACACCTTC. The whole variable domain, remainder taken from reference TRBV30 and TRBJ1-2, is SQTIHQWPATLVQPVGSPLSLECTVEGTSNPNLYWYRQAAGRGLQLLFYSVGIGQISSEVPQNLSASRPQDRQFILSSKKLLLSDSGFYLCAWRTGGGGYGYTFGSGTRLTVV.

J is TRBJ2-6 and V is TRBV7-9, with D unclear. Germline-derived CDR1 and CDR2 are SEHNR and FQNEAQ (reference sequence). The CDR3 spans 13 residues. V lost 3 bases and J lost 1, with 1 base in between. This CDR3 reads CASSFSGANVLTF. In DNA, the CDR3 is TGTGCCAGCAGCTTTTCTGGGGCCAACGTCCTGACTTTC.

The gene calls are TRBV6-1 and TRBJ1-2; D not resolved. V gave up 5 bases and J gave up 6 bases, with 4 bases separating them. Germline assignment: CDR1 MNHNS and CDR2 SASEGT. The CDR3 length is 10 residues. CDR3 in amino acids: CASSRDGYTF. DNA for the CDR3: TGTGCCAGCAGTCGCGATGGCTACACCTTC.

The chain recombines TRBV6-5 with TRBJ1-5; D remains unclear. From germline, CDR1 is MNHEY and CDR2 SVGAGI. Trimming removed 6 bases at V and 1 base at J, with 10 bases between. The CDR3 covers 14 residues. The CDR3 nucleotides read TGTGCCAGCAGGCCCCGGGAGAGCAATCAGCCCCAGCATTTT. It yields the protein CASRPRESNQPQHF.

The rearrangement uses TRBV30 and TRBJ1-4; TRBD1 matches at 7 bases. The CDR3 has 15 amino acids. V shed 5 bases and J 7 bases; nucleotides not matched to a gene: 13. The germline V gene encodes CDR1 GTSNPN and CDR2 SVGIG (reference sequence). The CDR3, as DNA: TGTGCCTGGTTTAGGACAGGTACTGAAGGTGAAAAACTGTTTTTT. Its protein is CAWFRTGTEGEKLFF. The variable domain in full, completed from reference TRBV30 and TRBJ1-4, reads SQTIHQWPATLVQPVGSPLSLECTVEGTSNPNLYWYRQAAGRGLQLLFYSVGIGQISSEVPQNLSASRPQDRQFILSSKKLLLSDSGFYLCAWFRTGTEGEKLFFGSGTQLSVL.

The V gene is TRBV7-3, the J gene TRBJ2-2, with D unclear. V was cut by 1 base and J by 0 bases, with 9 bases left in between. The CDR3 runs 16 residues. Germline V gives CDR1 SGHTA, CDR2 FQGTGA. Here the CDR3 reads CASSLNPKPNTGELFF. CDR3 sequence (DNA): TGTGCCAGCAGCTTAAATCCCAAACCGAACACCGGGGAGCTGTTTTTT.

The rearrangement links TRBV4-3 to TRBJ2-6, with D perhaps matching TRBD1 or TRBD2 (5 bases each). V shed 0 bases and J shed 4 bases, with 13 bases lying between them. CDR3 length equals 17 residues. Looked up from germline, CDR1 is LGHNA and CDR2 is YSLEER. The CDR3 bases are TGCGCCAGCAGCCAAGATGGGACGAGGGCCGGGGCCAACGTCCTGACTTTC. It specifies CASSQDGTRAGANVLTF.

The chain links TRBV5-8 to TRBJ1-1; no clear D gene. V gave up 1 base and J gave up 3 bases, with 7 bases separating them. The CDR3 has 13 residues. Per germline, CDR1 SGHTS and CDR2 YDEGEE. The CDR3 reads CASSLLSDTEAFF. DNA of the CDR3: TGTGCCAGCAGCTTGCTATCAGACACTGAAGCTTTCTTT.

The chain has TRBV18 and TRBJ2-5; unclear D gene. Germline-derived CDR1 and CDR2 are KGHSH and LQKENI. The CDR3 covers 15 residues. The germline V and J ends were trimmed by 2 bases and 3 bases, with 13 bases remaining between them. CDR3 DNA: TGTGCCAGCTCACCAAATGACGGTGGAGAAGAGACCCAGTACTTC. Residues: CASSPNDGGEETQYF.